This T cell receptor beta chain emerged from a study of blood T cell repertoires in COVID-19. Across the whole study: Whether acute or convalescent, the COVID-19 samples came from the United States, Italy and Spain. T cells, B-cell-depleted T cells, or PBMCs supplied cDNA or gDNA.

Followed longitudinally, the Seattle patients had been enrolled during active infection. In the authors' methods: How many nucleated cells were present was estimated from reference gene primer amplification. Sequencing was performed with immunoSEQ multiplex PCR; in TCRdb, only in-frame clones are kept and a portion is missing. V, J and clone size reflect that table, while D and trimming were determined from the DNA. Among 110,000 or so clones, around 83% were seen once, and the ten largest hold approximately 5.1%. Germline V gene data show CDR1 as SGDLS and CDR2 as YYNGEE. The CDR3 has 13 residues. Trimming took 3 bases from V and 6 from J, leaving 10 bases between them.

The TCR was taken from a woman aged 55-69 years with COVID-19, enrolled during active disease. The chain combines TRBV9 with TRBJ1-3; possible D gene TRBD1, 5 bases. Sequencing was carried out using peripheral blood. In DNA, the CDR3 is TGTGCCAGCAGCGAGGGGCCAGAAAACACCATATATTTT. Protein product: CASSEGPENTIYF.